These T cell receptor beta chains were read from a single sample in a study of CD8 T cells in Susac syndrome. From the immunoSEQ multiplex PCR reads, TCRdb called clonotypes with MiXCR, one entry per CDR3 protein. The data hold 200,000 to 250,000 distinct CDR3 sequences, with about 94% observed a single time. What was sequenced was CD4+ T cells from PBMCs. These receptors originate from a human donor with Susac syndrome. Each CDR3 is given with its conserved first and last residue. The D gene is left open where the match is weak. Size is stated for part of the rows, as once, few or many counts, or as a class when the clone is expanded.

TRBJ1-6,.,.,TRBV11-2,CASRDKGGSYNSPLHF,TGTGCCAGCCGGGACAAGGGCGGCTCCTATAATTCACCCCTCCACTTT
TRBJ1-6,.,.,TRBV5-1,CASSRTETYNSPLHF,TGCGCCAGCAGCCGGACGGAAACCTATAATTCACCCCTCCACTTT
TRBJ2-3,.,TRBD2,TRBV12-3/TRBV12-4,CASSIRTSGGSTDTQYF,TGTGCCAGCAGTATAAGGACTAGCGGGGGGAGCACAGATACGCAGTATTTT
TRBJ1-2,.,TRBD1,TRBV6-5,CASTLRQGINGYTF,TGTGCCAGCACCCTCCGACAGGGGATTAATGGCTACACCTTC
TRBJ1-1,.,TRBD1,TRBV14,CASSIGQGGTEAFF,TGTGCCAGCAGCATTGGACAGGGGGGGACTGAAGCTTTCTTT
TRBJ1-5,.,.,TRBV7-2,CASSLWGQQNQPQHF,TGTGCCAGCAGCTTATGGGGGCAGCAGAATCAGCCCCAGCATTTT
TRBJ2-1,once,.,TRBV7-9,CASSPPGATEYEQFF,TGTGCCAGCAGCCCCCCGGGTGCTACGGAATATGAGCAGTTCTTC
TRBJ2-2,.,.,TRBV7-7,CASSPTNTGELFF,TGTGCTAGCAGCCCAACTAACACCGGGGAGCTGTTTTTT
TRBJ1-6,.,.,TRBV12-5,CASGLALSPLHF,TGTGCTAGTGGTTTGGCCCTTTCACCCCTCCACTTT
TRBJ2-7,.,.,TRBV5-4,CASSSFGGDRQGTYEQYF,TGTGCCAGCAGCTCATTTGGGGGGGATCGACAGGGAACCTACGAGCAGTACTTC
TRBJ1-6,.,TRBD1,TRBV12-3/TRBV12-4,CASSLVGTGRAGSPLHF,TGTGCCAGCAGTTTAGTCGGGACAGGCCGCGCGGGTTCACCCCTCCACTTT
TRBJ2-5,.,TRBD2,TRBV10-3,CAISGGTSGSQETQYF,TGTGCCATCAGTGGCGGGACTAGCGGGAGCCAAGAGACCCAGTACTTC
TRBJ1-4,.,TRBD1,TRBV20-1,CSASPMGDRGEEKLFF,TGCAGTGCTAGCCCCATGGGGGACAGGGGTGAGGAAAAACTGTTTTTT
TRBJ1-1,.,TRBD1,TRBV18,CASSVSGTGNTEAFF,TGTGCCAGCTCGGTTTCCGGGACAGGAAACACTGAAGCTTTCTTT
TRBJ1-1,.,.,TRBV20-1,CSARPGVTEAFF,TGCAGTGCTAGACCAGGGGTTACTGAAGCTTTCTTT
TRBJ2-1,.,.,TRBV7-3,CASSSPTGASYNEQFF,TGTGCCAGCAGCTCCCCGACGGGGGCTTCCTACAATGAGCAGTTCTTC
TRBJ2-1,.,TRBD2,TRBV7-2,CASSLELAGAAMREQFF,TGTGCCAGCAGCTTAGAACTAGCGGGGGCCGCAATGCGTGAGCAGTTCTTC
TRBJ1-2,.,.,TRBV2,CASRQGKGYTF,TGTGCCAGCAGACAGGGAAAAGGCTACACCTTC
TRBJ1-3,.,.,TRBV20-1,CSARDPSGSGNTIYF,TGCAGTGCTAGAGATCCGTCAGGTTCTGGAAACACCATATATTTT
TRBJ1-3,.,.,TRBV6-5,CASSYGINSGNTIYF,TGTGCCAGCAGTTACGGAATCAACTCTGGAAACACCATATATTTT